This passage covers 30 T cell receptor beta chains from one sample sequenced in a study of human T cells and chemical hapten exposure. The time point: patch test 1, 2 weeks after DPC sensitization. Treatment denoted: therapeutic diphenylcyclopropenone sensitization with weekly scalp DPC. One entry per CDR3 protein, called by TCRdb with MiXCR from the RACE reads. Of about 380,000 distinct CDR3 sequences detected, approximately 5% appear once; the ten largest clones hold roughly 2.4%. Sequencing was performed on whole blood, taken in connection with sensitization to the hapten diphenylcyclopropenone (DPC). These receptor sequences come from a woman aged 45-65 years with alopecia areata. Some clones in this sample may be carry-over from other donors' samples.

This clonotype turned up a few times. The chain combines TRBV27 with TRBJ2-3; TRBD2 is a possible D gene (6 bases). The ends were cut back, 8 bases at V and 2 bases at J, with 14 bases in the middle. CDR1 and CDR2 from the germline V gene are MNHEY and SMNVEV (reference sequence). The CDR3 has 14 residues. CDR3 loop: CASPVGLNTDTQYF. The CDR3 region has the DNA TGTGCCAGCCCTGTGGGACTCAACACAGATACGCAGTATTTT.

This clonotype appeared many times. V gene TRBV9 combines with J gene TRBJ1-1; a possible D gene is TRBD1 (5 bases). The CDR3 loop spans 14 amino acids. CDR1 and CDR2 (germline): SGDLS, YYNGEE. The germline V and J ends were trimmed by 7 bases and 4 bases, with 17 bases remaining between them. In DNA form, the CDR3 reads TGTGCCAGCGTTGGTGAGGGGAGCGGCACTGAAGCTTTCTTT. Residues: CASVGEGSGTEAFF.

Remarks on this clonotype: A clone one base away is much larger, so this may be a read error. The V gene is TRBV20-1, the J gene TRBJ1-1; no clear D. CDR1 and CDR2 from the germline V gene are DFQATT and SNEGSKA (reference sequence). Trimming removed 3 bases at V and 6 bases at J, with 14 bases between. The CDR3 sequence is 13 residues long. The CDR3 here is CSASDGFFAEAFF. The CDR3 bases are TGCAGTGCTAGTGACGGATTTTTCGCTGAAGCTTTCTTT.

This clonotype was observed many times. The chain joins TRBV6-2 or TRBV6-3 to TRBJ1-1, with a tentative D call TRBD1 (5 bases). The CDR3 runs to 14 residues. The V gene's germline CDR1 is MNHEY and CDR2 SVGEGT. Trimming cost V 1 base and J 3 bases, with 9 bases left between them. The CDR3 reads CASSYFMTDTEAFF. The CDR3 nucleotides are TGTGCCAGCAGTTACTTTATGACAGACACTGAAGCTTTCTTT.

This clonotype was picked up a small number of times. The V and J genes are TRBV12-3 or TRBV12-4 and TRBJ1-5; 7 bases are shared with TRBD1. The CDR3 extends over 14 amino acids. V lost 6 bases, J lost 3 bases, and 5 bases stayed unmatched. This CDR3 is CASRGGQNNQPQHF. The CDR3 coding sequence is TGTGCCAGCAGGGGGGGACAGAACAATCAGCCCCAGCATTTT.

CDR3 residues: CASSQGYRNSNIDGYTF. The DNA of the CDR3 is TGTGCCAGCAGCCAAGGGTACAGGAATAGTAATATTGATGGCTACACCTTC. The gene calls are TRBV4-2 and TRBJ1-2; maybe TRBD1 (5 bases). The V end lost 1 base, the J end lost 6 bases, and 21 bases lay between the germline ends. Per germline, CDR1 LGHNA and CDR2 YNFKEQ. There are 17 residues in the CDR3.

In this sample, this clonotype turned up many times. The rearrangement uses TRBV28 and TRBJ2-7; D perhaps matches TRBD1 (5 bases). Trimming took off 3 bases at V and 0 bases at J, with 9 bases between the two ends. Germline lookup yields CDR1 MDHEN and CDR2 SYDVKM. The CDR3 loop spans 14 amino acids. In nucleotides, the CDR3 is TGTGCCAGCAGTTTTGGCAGGGACTCCTACGAGCAGTACTTC. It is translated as CASSFGRDSYEQYF.

CDR3 loop: CASKRQGNYEQYF. CDR3 sequence (DNA): TGTGCCAGCAAAAGACAGGGAAACTACGAGCAGTACTTC. The rearrangement links TRBV2 to TRBJ2-7; TRBD1 aligns across 7 bases. CDR1 and CDR2 (germline): SNHLY, FYNNEI. V trimming: 7 bases; J trimming: 3 bases; junction bases outside the gene matches: 6. The CDR3 has 13 amino acids.

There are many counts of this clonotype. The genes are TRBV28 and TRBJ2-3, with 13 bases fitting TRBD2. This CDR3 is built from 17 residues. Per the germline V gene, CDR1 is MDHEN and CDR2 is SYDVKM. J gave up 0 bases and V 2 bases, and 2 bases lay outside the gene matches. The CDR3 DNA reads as TGTGCCAGCAGTTTACCGGGACTAGCGGGAAGCACAGATACGCAGTATTTT. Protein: CASSLPGLAGSTDTQYF.

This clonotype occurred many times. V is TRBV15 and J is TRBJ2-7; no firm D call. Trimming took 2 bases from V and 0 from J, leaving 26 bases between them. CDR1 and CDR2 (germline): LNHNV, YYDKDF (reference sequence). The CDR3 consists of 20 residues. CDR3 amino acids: CATSRSSASVPLGDSYEQYF. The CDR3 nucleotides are TGTGCCACCAGCAGATCCTCCGCATCGGTCCCGTTGGGCGACTCCTACGAGCAGTACTTC.

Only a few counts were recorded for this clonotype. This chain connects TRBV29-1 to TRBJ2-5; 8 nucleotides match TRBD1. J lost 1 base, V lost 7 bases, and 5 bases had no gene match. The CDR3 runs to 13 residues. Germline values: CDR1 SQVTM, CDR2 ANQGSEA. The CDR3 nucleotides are TGCAGCGGCGCAACAGGGGGCCAAGAGACCCAGTACTTC. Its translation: CSGATGGQETQYF. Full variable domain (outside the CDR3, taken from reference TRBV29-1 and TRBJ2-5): SAVISQKPSRDICQRGTSLTIQCQVDSQVTMMFWYRQQPGQSLTLIATANQGSEATYESGFVIDKFPISRPNLTFSTLTVSNMSPEDSSIYLCSGATGGQETQYFGPGTRLLVL.

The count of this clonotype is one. CDR3 amino acids: CASSDPGGEQYF. DNA for the CDR3: TGTGCCAGCAGTGATCCCGGGGGTGAGCAGTACTTC. The rearrangement joins TRBV2 to TRBJ2-7; tentatively, D is TRBD2 (6 bases). Germline V gene data show CDR1 as SNHLY and CDR2 as FYNNEI. This CDR3 is built from 12 residues. Trimming cost V 3 bases and J 7 bases, with 10 bases left between them.

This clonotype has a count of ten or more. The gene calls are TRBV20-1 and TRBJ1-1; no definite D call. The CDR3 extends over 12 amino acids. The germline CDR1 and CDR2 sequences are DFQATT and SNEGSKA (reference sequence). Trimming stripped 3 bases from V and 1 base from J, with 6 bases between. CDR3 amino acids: CSASGGNTEAFF. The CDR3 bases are TGCAGTGCTAGTGGCGGGAACACTGAAGCTTTCTTT.

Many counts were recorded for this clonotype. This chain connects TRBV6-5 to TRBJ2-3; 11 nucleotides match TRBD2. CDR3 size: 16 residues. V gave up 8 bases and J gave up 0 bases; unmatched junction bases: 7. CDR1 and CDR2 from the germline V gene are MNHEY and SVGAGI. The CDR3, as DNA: TGTGCCAGCGCTACTAGCGGGGGAGCTAGCACAGATACGCAGTATTTT. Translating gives CASATSGGASTDTQYF.

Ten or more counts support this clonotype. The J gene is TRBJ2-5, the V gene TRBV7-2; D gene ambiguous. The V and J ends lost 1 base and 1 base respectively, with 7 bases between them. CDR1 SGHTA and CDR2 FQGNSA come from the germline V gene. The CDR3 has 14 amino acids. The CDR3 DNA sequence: TGTGCCAGCAGCTTAGTTCTCCTCCAAGAGACCCAGTACTTC. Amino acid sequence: CASSLVLLQETQYF.

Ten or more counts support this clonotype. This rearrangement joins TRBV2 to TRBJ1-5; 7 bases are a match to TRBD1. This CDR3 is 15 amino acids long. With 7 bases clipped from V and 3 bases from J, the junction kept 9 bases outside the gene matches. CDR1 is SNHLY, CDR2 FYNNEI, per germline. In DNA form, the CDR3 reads TGTGCCAGCACCCCCACAGGGGTCAACAATCAGCCCCAGCATTTT. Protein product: CASTPTGVNNQPQHF.

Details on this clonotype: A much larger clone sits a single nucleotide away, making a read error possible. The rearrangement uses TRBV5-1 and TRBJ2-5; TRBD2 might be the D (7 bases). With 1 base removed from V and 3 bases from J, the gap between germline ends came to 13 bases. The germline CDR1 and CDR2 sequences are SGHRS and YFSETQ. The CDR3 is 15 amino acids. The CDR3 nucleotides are TGCGCCAGCAGCTTGCCGGGGGGCCAGGAAGAGACCCAGTACTTC. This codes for CASSLPGGQEETQYF. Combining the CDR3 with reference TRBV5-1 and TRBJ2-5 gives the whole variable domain KAGVTQTPRYLIKTRGQQVTLSCSPISGHRSVSWYQQTPGQGLQFLFEYFSETQRNKGNFPGRFSGRQFSNSRSEMNVSTLELGDSALYLCASSLPGGQEETQYFGPGTRLLVL.

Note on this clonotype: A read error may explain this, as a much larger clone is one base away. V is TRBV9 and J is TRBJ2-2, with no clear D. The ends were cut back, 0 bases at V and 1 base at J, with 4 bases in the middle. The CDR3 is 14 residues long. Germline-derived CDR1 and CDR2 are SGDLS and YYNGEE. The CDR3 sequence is CASSVAVNTGELFF. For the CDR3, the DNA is TGTGCCAGCAGCGTAGCGGTGAACACCGGGGAGCTGTTTTTT.

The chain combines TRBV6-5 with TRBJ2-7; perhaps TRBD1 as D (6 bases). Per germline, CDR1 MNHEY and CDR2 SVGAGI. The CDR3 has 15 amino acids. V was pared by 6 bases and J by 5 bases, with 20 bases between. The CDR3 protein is CASREGRGKEHEQYF. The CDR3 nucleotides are TGTGCCAGCAGAGAGGGCAGGGGAAAGGAACACGAGCAGTACTTC.

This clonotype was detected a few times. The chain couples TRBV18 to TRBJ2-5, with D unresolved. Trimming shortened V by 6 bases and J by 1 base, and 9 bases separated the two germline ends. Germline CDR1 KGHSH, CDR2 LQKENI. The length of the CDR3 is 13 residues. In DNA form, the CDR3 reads TGTGCCAGCTCGAACGACACCCAAGAGACCCAGTACTTC. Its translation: CASSNDTQETQYF.

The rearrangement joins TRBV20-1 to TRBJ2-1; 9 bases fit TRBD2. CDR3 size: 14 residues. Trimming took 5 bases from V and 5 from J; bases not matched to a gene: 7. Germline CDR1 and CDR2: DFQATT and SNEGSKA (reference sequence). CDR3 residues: CSAVTSGGNNEQFF. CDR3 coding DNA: TGCAGTGCTGTGACTAGCGGAGGTAACAATGAGCAGTTCTTC.

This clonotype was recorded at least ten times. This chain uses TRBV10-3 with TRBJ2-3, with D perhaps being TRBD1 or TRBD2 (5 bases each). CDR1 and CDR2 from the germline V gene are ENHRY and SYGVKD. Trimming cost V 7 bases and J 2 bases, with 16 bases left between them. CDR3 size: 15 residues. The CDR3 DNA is TGTGCCATCAAGTTGCCGGGACGGAACACAGATACGCAGTATTTT. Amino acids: CAIKLPGRNTDTQYF.

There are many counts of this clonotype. This chain's CDR3 is CASSFRGPYTEAFF. The DNA of the CDR3 is TGTGCCAGCAGTTTCAGGGGTCCATATACTGAAGCTTTCTTT. The gene calls are TRBV12-3 or TRBV12-4 and TRBJ1-1; D may be TRBD1 (6 bases). V lost 3 bases to trimming and J lost 5 bases, with 13 bases between them. CDR3 length equals 14 residues.

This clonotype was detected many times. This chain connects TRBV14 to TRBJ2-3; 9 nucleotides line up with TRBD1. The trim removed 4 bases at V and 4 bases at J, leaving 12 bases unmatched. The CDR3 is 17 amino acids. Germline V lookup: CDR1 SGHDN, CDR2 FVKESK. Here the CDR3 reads CASSPRGTGKRSDTQYF. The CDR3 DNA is TGTGCCAGCAGCCCCCGAGGGACAGGGAAGAGATCAGATACGCAGTATTTT.

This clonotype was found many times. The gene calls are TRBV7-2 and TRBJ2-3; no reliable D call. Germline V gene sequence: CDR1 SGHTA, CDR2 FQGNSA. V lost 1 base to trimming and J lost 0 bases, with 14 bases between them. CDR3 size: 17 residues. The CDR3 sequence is CASSLGLISPSTDTQYF. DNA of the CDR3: TGTGCCAGCAGCTTAGGATTAATTAGCCCGAGCACAGATACGCAGTATTTT.

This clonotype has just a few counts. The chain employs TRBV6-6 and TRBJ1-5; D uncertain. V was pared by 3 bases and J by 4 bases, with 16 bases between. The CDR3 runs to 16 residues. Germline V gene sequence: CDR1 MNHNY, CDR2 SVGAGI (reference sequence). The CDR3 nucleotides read TGTGCCAGCAGTTATATAGCGGGTCAGGTTAATCAGCCCCAGCATTTT. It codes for CASSYIAGQVNQPQHF.

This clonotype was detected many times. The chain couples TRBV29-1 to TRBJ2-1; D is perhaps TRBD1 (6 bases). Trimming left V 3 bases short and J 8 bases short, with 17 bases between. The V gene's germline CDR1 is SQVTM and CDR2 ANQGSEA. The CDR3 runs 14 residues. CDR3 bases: TGCAGCGTTGAGCCCAGGGGTAGAGGCGATGAGCAGTTCTTC. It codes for CSVEPRGRGDEQFF.

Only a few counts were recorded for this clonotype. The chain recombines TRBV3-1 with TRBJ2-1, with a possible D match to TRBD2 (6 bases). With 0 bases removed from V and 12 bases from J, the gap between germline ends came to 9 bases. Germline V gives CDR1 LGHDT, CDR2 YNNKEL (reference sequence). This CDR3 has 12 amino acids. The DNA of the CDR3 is TGTGCCAGCAGCCAAGAGTCCGGGGGGCAGTTCTTC. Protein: CASSQESGGQFF.

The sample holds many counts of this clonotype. The CDR3 DNA reads as TGCGCCAGCAGGGACGGTCTTGGCTCACCCCTCCACTTT. Protein product: CASRDGLGSPLHF. The chain combines TRBV5-1 with TRBJ1-6, with D uncertain. This CDR3 contains 13 residues. V gave up 5 bases and J gave up 10 bases, with 13 bases separating them. CDR1 is SGHRS and CDR2 is YFSETQ in the germline V gene.

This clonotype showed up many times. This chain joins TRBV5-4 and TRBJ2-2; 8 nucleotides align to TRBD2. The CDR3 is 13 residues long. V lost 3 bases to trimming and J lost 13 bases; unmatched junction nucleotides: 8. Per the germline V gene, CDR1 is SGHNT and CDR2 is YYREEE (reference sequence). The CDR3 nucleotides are TGTGCCAGCAGCTGGAATAGCGGGGAGGGGCTGTTTTTT. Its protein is CASSWNSGEGLFF.